This TCR beta chain was sequenced for a study of early T cells in non-severe SARS-CoV-2 infection (dated by TCRdb to about 2021). With respect to the entire study: TCR sequencing used bulk RNA from unsorted whole blood, so alpha and beta chains could not be paired.

The research as a whole found: VDJdb matching was skewed toward anti-spike CD8 responses, so virus-specific expansions were likely underestimated and private and CD4 specificities were missed.

This was a case-control study nested in a cohort of healthcare workers in London, UK, who had nasopharyngeal swab PCR tests and blood samples taken every week. Healthcare workers were enrolled in the week of the UK lockdown, from 23 to 31 March 2020, and were followed every week for up to about 16 weeks. Receptors were amplified or captured by 5' RACE. Instrument used: NextSeq 500. The TCR library protocol attached unique molecular identifiers to individual cDNA molecules to correct for sequencing error and PCR bias. TCR alpha and beta chains were both sequenced, and the abundances of alpha and beta sequences in each sample were closely correlated with each other. In the source study's methods: Decombinator V4 was used to annotate TCR sequences for V gene, J gene and CDR3. TCRs were defined as expanded if a significant change between any two time points was detected under a Poisson model with p below 0.0001. TCR abundances were normalised to the total number of TCRs sequenced per sample and were expressed as counts per million. TRAV1-2 paired with TRAJ12, TRAJ20 or TRAJ33 defined MAIT TCRs, while TRAV10 paired with TRAJ18 defined iNKT TCRs. VDJdb, accessed 1 November 2021, was searched for CMV, EBV and SARS-CoV-2 annotated TCRs, with TCRs annotated for multiple antigens excluded. The public reads were reanalyzed by TCRdb: fastp trimming at Q25, MiXCR alignment, in-frame beta chains only. CDR3 protein duplicates are merged, each entry listing the most common genes and DNA. These V and J calls derive from TCRdb rather than the authors' analysis. This sample holds about 77,000 distinct CDR3 sequences; over 9% were observed only once. The ten largest clones capture approximately 4.8% of the sample.

Worth noting for this clonotype: Its target antigen remains unknown. Per-base quality was not reported, and no clone a single base away is much larger than it.

The germline V gene supplies CDR1 MGHRA and CDR2 YSYEKL. The CDR3 has 15 amino acids, counting the end cysteine and phenylalanine. The CDR3 DNA has 45 bases and is translated from base 1. Relative to germline, V is missing 0 bases and J is missing 3 bases, with 3 bases of the junction outside any gene match. This TCR came from an adult who was a healthcare worker with PCR-confirmed SARS-CoV-2 infection or an uninfected control (not recorded which). Sequencing was done on a sample of whole blood. The chain employs TRBV4-1 and TRBJ2-5; 8 nucleotides in the junction match TRBD1. The nucleotide sequence is TGCGCCAGCAGCCAAGACTCAGGGGGCGAAGAGACCCAGTACTTC. It codes for CASSQDSGGEETQYF.